These 27 T cell receptor beta chains were sequenced from one sample in a study of T cell responses to AZD1222 COVID-19 vaccine. Generated by immunoSEQ multiplex PCR, the TCRdb table keeps only in-frame clones and is missing some. The sample consists of approximately 110,000 clones, around 89% of them appearing once. The specimen comprised peripheral blood, sampled on day 0 of AZD1222 vaccination. These receptors came from an adult in good health.

J is TRBJ1-4 and V is TRBV5-1; 8 bases line up with TRBD1. The V segment lost 4 bases and the J segment 0 bases; nucleotides outside the gene matches: 2. The CDR3 is 15 residues long. Germline lookup yields CDR1 SGHRS and CDR2 YFSETQ. The CDR3 region is CASSGQGATNEKLFF. The DNA of the CDR3 is TGCGCCAGCAGCGGACAGGGAGCAACTAATGAAAAACTGTTTTTT.

This clone was seen a few times. The chain is built from TRBV5-6 and TRBJ1-1, with D unresolved. Per germline, CDR1 SGHDT and CDR2 YYEEEE. Trimming took off 5 bases at V and 1 base at J, with 18 bases between the two ends. This CDR3 contains 16 residues. CDR3 sequence reads: CASSSQPPDPNTEAFF. In nucleotides, the CDR3 is TGTGCCAGCAGTTCGCAACCACCGGACCCGAACACTGAAGCTTTCTTT.

V gene TRBV6-2 or TRBV6-3 combines with J gene TRBJ1-6; D gene uncertain. The germline V gene has CDR1 MNHEY and CDR2 SVGEGT. The V and J ends lost 2 bases and 4 bases respectively, with 12 bases between them. The CDR3 spans 16 residues. The CDR3 loop reads CASSYRGPIYNSPLHF. The CDR3 nucleotides read TGTGCCAGCAGTTACCGAGGCCCCATTTATAATTCACCCCTCCACTTT.

The V gene is TRBV7-9, the J gene TRBJ1-1; 7 positions match TRBD1. Germline trimming cut 5 bases from V and 7 bases from J; bases unmatched to any gene: 10. This CDR3 region has 14 residues. CDR1 and CDR2 from the germline V gene are SEHNR and FQNEAQ (reference sequence). CDR3 DNA sequence: TGTGCCAGCAGCATCCAGGGGGGCGACGGTGAAGCTTTCTTT. It specifies CASSIQGGDGEAFF.

J is TRBJ1-3 and V is TRBV3-1 (or the pseudogene TRBV3-2), with D possibly being TRBD1 (6 bases). Per the germline V gene, CDR1 is LGHDT and CDR2 is YNNKEL (reference sequence). Trimming pared 4 bases from V and 3 bases from J, leaving 13 bases between. The CDR3 spans 15 residues. The CDR3 DNA follows: TGTGCCAGCAGCCCACAGGGAGAAGGTGGAAACACCATATATTTT. It encodes CASSPQGEGGNTIYF.

The rearrangement joins TRBV15 to TRBJ1-2; 7 positions agree with TRBD1. The CDR3 is made up of 14 amino acids. V trimming: 4 bases; J trimming: 4 bases; junction bases outside the gene matches: 6. The germline V gene encodes CDR1 LNHNV and CDR2 YYDKDF (reference sequence). CDR3 sequence (DNA): TGTGCCACCAGCACTGGGACAGAGAGCTATGGCTACACCTTC. Protein sequence: CATSTGTESYGYTF.

This clone was seen a handful of times. The V call is TRBV19, the J call TRBJ2-7; D assignment may be TRBD1 or TRBD2 (5 bases each). This CDR3 region has 13 residues. V was clipped by 4 bases and J by 3 bases, with 10 bases between them. Per germline, CDR1 LNHDA and CDR2 SQIVND (reference sequence). Written as DNA, the CDR3 is TGTGCCAGTAGTAAGGGACGGATCTACGAGCAGTACTTC. The encoded protein is CASSKGRIYEQYF.

V and J are TRBV21-1 and TRBJ2-3; the DNA was not compared with TRBD1, the D call given in the table. TRBV21-1 is a pseudogene segment. CDR3 size: 15 residues. CDR3 nucleotides: TGTGCCAGCAGCACCCGGACAGGGGCTCGAGGTACGCAGTATTTT. As protein: CASSTRTGARGTQYF.

There are a few counts of this clone. The rearrangement links TRBV6-2 or TRBV6-3 to TRBJ1-2; D gene uncertain. Trimming took off 0 bases at V and 4 bases at J, with 3 bases between the two ends. The CDR3 has 12 amino acids. Germline values: CDR1 MNHEY, CDR2 SVGEGT. CDR3 DNA: TGTGCCAGCAGTTACTCGCCCTATGGCTACACCTTC. Residues: CASSYSPYGYTF.

The J gene is TRBJ2-7, the V gene TRBV4-1, with D possibly matching TRBD1 (6 bases). The ends were cut back, 5 bases at V and 5 bases at J, with 19 bases in the middle. The germline V gene has CDR1 MGHRA and CDR2 YSYEKL. The CDR3 contains 15 residues. The CDR3 DNA reads as TGCGCCAGCAGCGACAACAGGGCGGGTACCCACGAGCAGTACTTC. Translation gives CASSDNRAGTHEQYF.

This clone was observed once. J is TRBJ1-1 and V is TRBV9; tentatively, D is TRBD1 (6 bases). The V gene lost 4 bases and the J gene lost 1 base, with 14 bases spanning the gap. The CDR3 sequence is 15 residues long. Germline V lookup: CDR1 SGDLS, CDR2 YYNGEE. CDR3 region: CASSRGGGQNTEAFF. The CDR3, as DNA: TGTGCCAGCAGCCGGGGAGGGGGGCAGAACACTGAAGCTTTCTTT. The full variable domain, in which reference TRBV9 and TRBJ1-1 provide the parts outside the CDR3, is DSGVTQTPKHLITATGQRVTLRCSPRSGDLSVYWYQQSLDQGLQFLIQYYNGEERAKGNILERFSAQQFPDLHSELNLSSLELGDSALYFCASSRGGGQNTEAFFGQGTRLTVV.

About this clone itself: A read error may be the cause here, since a much bigger clone is one base away. The chain is built from TRBV11-2 and TRBJ1-1; 9 bases fit TRBD1. From germline, CDR1 is SGHAT and CDR2 FQNNGV. CDR3 length: 14 residues. With 5 bases clipped from V and 1 base from J, the junction kept 2 bases outside the gene matches. The CDR3 DNA reads as TGTGCCAGCAGCGTGGGACAGGGGAACACTGAAGCTTTCTTT. Its translation: CASSVGQGNTEAFF.

The chain couples TRBV20-1 to TRBJ2-2; D is unclear. The germline gives CDR1 DFQATT, CDR2 SNEGSKA (reference sequence). Trimming stripped 3 bases from V and 7 bases from J, with 12 bases between. CDR3 size: 13 residues. The DNA of the CDR3 is TGCAGTGCTAGTACTCCCTCGGGCGGGGAGCTGTTTTTT. This gives the protein CSASTPSGGELFF.

The chain combines TRBV29-1 with TRBJ2-6; D unclear. Trimming removed 4 bases from V and 2 bases from J, with 9 bases in between. The CDR3 loop spans 14 amino acids. The V gene's germline CDR1 is SQVTM and CDR2 ANQGSEA. The CDR3 DNA sequence: TGCAGCGTTGCACCACAGACTGGGGCCAACGTCCTGACTTTC. Amino acid sequence: CSVAPQTGANVLTF.

This chain links TRBV3-1 (or the pseudogene TRBV3-2) with TRBJ2-1, with unresolved D. V was clipped by 6 bases and J by 0 bases, with 9 bases between them. This CDR3 has 14 residues. Looked up from germline, CDR1 is LGHDT and CDR2 is YNNKEL (reference sequence). CDR3 in DNA: TGTGCCAGCAGTGAAGAGAGCTCCTACAATGAGCAGTTCTTC. This sequence encodes CASSEESSYNEQFF.

The V call is TRBV5-1, the J call TRBJ1-3, with TRBD1 identical over 10 bases. The CDR3 is 16 amino acids. J was trimmed by 7 bases and V by 4 bases; bases with no gene match: 11. CDR1 is SGHRS and CDR2 is YFSETQ in the germline V gene. The CDR3 DNA reads as TGCGCCAGCAGCCCATACACAATGGGACAGGGGAACACCATATATTTT. Amino acid sequence: CASSPYTMGQGNTIYF.

The chain uses TRBV5-5 and TRBJ1-6; possibly TRBD1 for D (6 bases). The CDR3 consists of 15 residues. Deletions cut 2 bases from V and 10 bases from J, with 16 bases between. The V gene's germline CDR1 is SGHKS and CDR2 YYEKEE (reference sequence). The CDR3 sequence is CASSFGMGAESPLHF. In nucleotides, the CDR3 is TGTGCCAGCAGCTTCGGGATGGGGGCCGAATCACCCCTCCACTTT.

The chain employs TRBV5-1 and TRBJ1-3, with D perhaps TRBD1 (5 bases). The CDR3 runs to 16 residues. CDR1 SGHRS and CDR2 YFSETQ come from the germline V gene. V shed 4 bases and J shed 3 bases, with 17 bases lying between them. CDR3 sequence reads: CASSLAVTASGNTIYF. CDR3 bases: TGCGCCAGCAGCCTCGCCGTGACAGCGAGTGGAAACACCATATATTTT.

This clone was observed a few times. This chain connects TRBV7-2 to TRBJ2-7; 9 bases match TRBD1. Germline CDR1 SGHTA, CDR2 FQGNSA. The CDR3 has 15 amino acids. The trim removed 4 bases at V and 1 base at J, leaving 5 bases unmatched. CDR3 loop: CASSSRDRESYEQYF. The CDR3 region has the DNA TGTGCCAGCAGCTCGCGGGACAGGGAGTCCTACGAGCAGTACTTC.

This chain joins TRBV13 and TRBJ1-1; D gene uncertain. Germline V gene sequence: CDR1 PRHDT, CDR2 FYEKMQ (reference sequence). This CDR3 contains 11 residues. V dropped 4 bases and J dropped 7 bases, with 7 bases sitting between them. The CDR3 DNA reads as TGTGCCAGCAGCTCAGTACTTGAAGCTTTCTTT. This codes for CASSSVLEAFF.

This rearrangement joins TRBV7-6 to TRBJ2-1; 8 positions agree with TRBD1. Germline assignment: CDR1 SGHVS and CDR2 FNYEAQ. With 4 bases clipped from V and 6 bases from J, the junction kept 11 bases outside the gene matches. This CDR3 has 16 residues. The CDR3 DNA follows: TGTGCCAGCAGCTCACAACAAGACAGGGGCGGCAATGAGCAGTTCTTC. This encodes CASSSQQDRGGNEQFF.

The CDR3 reads CASKDSRGAFF. Written as DNA, the CDR3 is TGTGCCTCCAAGGACTCCCGAGGGGCTTTCTTT. The chain carries TRBV6-6 and TRBJ1-1; D unclear. This CDR3 is 11 amino acids long. CDR1 is MNHNY and CDR2 is SVGAGI in the germline V gene (reference sequence). V was cut by 11 bases and J by 11 bases, with 18 bases left in between.

CDR3 nucleotides: TGTGCCACCAGGACCCAAGGACAGGGCACTGAAGCTTTCTTT. Its translation: CATRTQGQGTEAFF. The rearrangement joins TRBV10-3 to TRBJ1-1; 8 bases agree with TRBD1. Germline V CDR1 and CDR2: ENHRY, SYGVKD. With V trimmed by 10 bases and J by 4 bases, 11 bases remained unmatched. The CDR3 has 14 residues.

The V and J genes are TRBV4-2 and TRBJ1-2; 9 bases fit TRBD1. Germline V gene data show CDR1 as LGHNA and CDR2 as YNFKEQ. The CDR3 spans 14 residues. J lost 8 bases, V lost 2 bases, and 6 bases had no gene match. CDR3 DNA sequence: TGTGCCAGCAGCCAACAACAGGGGGCGGACGGCTACACCTTC. Protein: CASSQQQGADGYTF.

This chain connects TRBV6-5 to TRBJ1-2, with a possible D match to TRBD1 (5 bases). Germline V lookup: CDR1 MNHEY, CDR2 SVGAGI. There are 14 residues in the CDR3. Between the trimmed V and J ends, which lost 2 bases and 8 bases, there was a span of 15 bases. The DNA for the CDR3 is TGTGCCAGCAGTTACGAAGGGACCGCTCAAGGCTACACCTTC. Its translation is CASSYEGTAQGYTF.

The rearrangement joins TRBV5-6 to TRBJ1-3; TRBD1 is a possible D gene (5 bases). The CDR3 has 16 amino acids. V lost 1 base to trimming and J lost 0 bases, with 11 bases between them. Germline V gene lookup returns CDR1 SGHDT and CDR2 YYEEEE. As DNA, the CDR3 is TGTGCCAGCAGCTTGTGGGGCAGTAACTCTGGAAACACCATATATTTT. It yields the protein CASSLWGSNSGNTIYF.

This chain joins TRBV11-2 and TRBJ1-4, with 12 nucleotides matching TRBD1. Trimming cost V 5 bases and J 8 bases; bases outside gene matches: 15. Germline V gene data show CDR1 as SGHAT and CDR2 as FQNNGV. CDR3 length: 18 residues. The DNA of the CDR3 is TGTGCCAGCAGCCCCCACCCGGGACAGGGGGCGATGGGGGAAAAACTGTTTTTT. Translating gives CASSPHPGQGAMGEKLFF.